The 30 T cell receptor beta chains reported below all come from one sample, sequenced in a study of CD8 T cells in Susac syndrome. RNA, at about 0.5 to 1 ug, was reverse transcribed with random hexamers. A single record per CDR3 protein comes from TCRdb applying MiXCR to the immunoSEQ multiplex PCR reads. The sample carries some 170,000 distinct CDR3 sequences, around 94% recorded once. Material for sequencing was CD4+ T cells from PBMCs. All receptors come from a human donor with Susac syndrome.

The rearrangement joins TRBV11-1 to TRBJ1-2; D gene ambiguous. The CDR3 extends over 13 amino acids. Germline V gene data show CDR1 as SGHAT and CDR2 as FQDESV (reference sequence). Trimming left V 0 bases short and J 7 bases short, with 9 bases between. The CDR3 is CASSLAPEVGYTF. The CDR3 DNA is TGTGCCAGCAGCTTAGCGCCTGAAGTTGGCTACACCTTC. Full variable domain (missing parts from reference TRBV11-1 and TRBJ1-2): EAEVAQSPRYKITEKSQAVAFWCDPISGHATLYWYRQILGQGPELLVQFQDESVVDDSQLPKDRFSAERLKGVDSTLKIQPAELGDSAMYLCASSLAPEVGYTFGSGTRLTVV.

The J gene is TRBJ1-5, the V gene TRBV19; D perhaps matches TRBD1 (6 bases). V was cut by 4 bases and J by 2 bases, with 12 bases left in between. There are 15 residues in the CDR3. CDR1 is LNHDA, CDR2 SQIVND, per germline (reference sequence). CDR3 in DNA: TGTGCCAGTAGTAAACAGGGCCCGGGCAATCAGCCCCAGCATTTT. Translation gives CASSKQGPGNQPQHF.

This clonotype has a handful of counts. This chain connects TRBV6-2 or TRBV6-3 to TRBJ2-1; a possible D gene is TRBD2 (5 bases). V dropped 2 bases and J dropped 6 bases, with 5 bases sitting between them. Germline assignment: CDR1 MNHEY and CDR2 SVGEGT. The CDR3 is made up of 12 amino acids. The CDR3 sequence is CASSYAGNEQFF. The CDR3 nucleotides read TGTGCCAGCAGTTACGCGGGCAATGAGCAGTTCTTC.

This rearrangement joins TRBV28 to TRBJ1-2; no definite D call. The CDR3 has 13 residues. The germline gives CDR1 MDHEN, CDR2 SYDVKM. Trimming took off 5 bases at V and 5 bases at J, with 12 bases between the two ends. This CDR3 reads CASSPTRLYGYTF. The DNA for the CDR3 is TGTGCCAGCAGTCCTACCAGGCTGTATGGCTACACCTTC.

This rearrangement joins TRBV6-5 to TRBJ2-2, with D maybe TRBD1 (6 bases). Germline V gene data show CDR1 as MNHEY and CDR2 as SVGAGI. V was pared by 6 bases and J by 5 bases, with 10 bases between. This CDR3 region has 13 residues. CDR3 nucleotides: TGTGCCAGCAGACCCAGGGGTACCGGGGAGCTGTTTTTT. Protein sequence: CASRPRGTGELFF.

This chain connects TRBV18 to TRBJ1-4; 8 bases line up with TRBD1. CDR1 is KGHSH and CDR2 is LQKENI in the germline V gene. V gave up 3 bases and J gave up 4 bases; unmatched junction bases: 1. The CDR3 consists of 14 residues. The CDR3 coding sequence is TGTGCCAGCTCACCGGGACAGGATAATGAAAAACTGTTTTTT. It encodes CASSPGQDNEKLFF. The full variable domain, its missing parts supplied by reference TRBV18 and TRBJ1-4, is NAGVMQNPRHLVRRRGQEARLRCSPMKGHSHVYWYRQLPEEGLKFMVYLQKENIIDESGMPKERFSAEFPKEGPSILRIQQVVRGDSAAYFCASSPGQDNEKLFFGSGTQLSVL.

The chain links TRBV6-1 to TRBJ1-5, with 9 bases that match TRBD1. J lost 4 bases, V lost 6 bases, and 19 bases had no gene match. Germline V lookup: CDR1 MNHNS, CDR2 SASEGT. This CDR3 region has 19 residues. CDR3 residues: CASRQQGARGLGPNQPQHF. CDR3 sequence (DNA): TGTGCCAGCAGGCAACAGGGGGCCCGGGGGTTAGGTCCAAATCAGCCCCAGCATTTT.

The chain is built from TRBV5-1 and TRBJ2-5; D gene uncertain. There are 14 residues in the CDR3. Germline CDR1 SGHRS, CDR2 YFSETQ. Trimming took off 0 bases at V and 1 base at J, with 7 bases between the two ends. This chain's CDR3 is CASSLGQAQETQYF. DNA for the CDR3: TGCGCCAGCAGCTTGGGGCAGGCCCAAGAGACCCAGTACTTC.

The chain couples TRBV20-1 to TRBJ1-1; 8 positions match TRBD1. Germline values: CDR1 DFQATT, CDR2 SNEGSKA (reference sequence). Trimming removed 8 bases from V and 3 bases from J; junction bases left unmatched: 5. There are 12 residues in the CDR3. As DNA, the CDR3 is TGCAGTCCCCGACAGGGGTACACTGAAGCTTTCTTT. This gives the protein CSPRQGYTEAFF.

The V call is TRBV2, the J call TRBJ2-1, with 8 bases identical to TRBD2. The CDR3 length is 15 residues. The ends lost 3 bases at V and 3 bases at J; junction bases unmatched: 4. Germline V CDR1 and CDR2: SNHLY, FYNNEI. CDR3 coding DNA: TGTGCCAGCAGTGAGTCTAGCGGGCGCTACAATGAGCAGTTCTTC. Translating it yields CASSESSGRYNEQFF.

The chain links TRBV5-1 to TRBJ2-1, with D unresolved. The CDR3 sequence is 14 residues long. Germline V gene lookup returns CDR1 SGHRS and CDR2 YFSETQ. Trimming removed 0 bases at V and 6 bases at J, with 10 bases between. The CDR3 bases are TGCGCCAGCAGCTTGGGACCCGGTCGCAATGAGCAGTTCTTC. Translating it yields CASSLGPGRNEQFF.

The chain carries TRBV20-1 and TRBJ2-4; tentative D call: TRBD2 (6 bases). Germline CDR1 and CDR2: DFQATT and SNEGSKA (reference sequence). V was shortened by 3 bases and J by 1 base, with 7 bases between the two germline ends. There are 13 residues in the CDR3. In DNA, the CDR3 is TGCAGTGCTAGGGGGACTGCCAAAAACATTCAGTACTTC. Translating gives CSARGTAKNIQYF.

The chain recombines TRBV29-1 with TRBJ1-1; tentatively, D is TRBD1 (6 bases). The CDR3 extends over 12 amino acids. Germline V gene data show CDR1 as SQVTM and CDR2 as ANQGSEA. The V end lost 2 bases, the J end lost 13 bases, and 17 bases lay between the germline ends. The CDR3 here is CSVESSDSLGFF. In nucleotides, the CDR3 is TGCAGCGTTGAAAGCTCGGACAGCCTGGGTTTCTTT.

The chain combines TRBV11-2 with TRBJ2-7; 11 bases agree with TRBD1. This CDR3 is built from 17 residues. Trimming cost V 3 bases and J 7 bases; bases outside gene matches: 14. Germline V CDR1 and CDR2: SGHAT, FQNNGV. This CDR3 is CASSFNIGTGGTGEQYF. For the CDR3, the DNA is TGTGCCAGCAGCTTCAACATAGGGACAGGGGGTACAGGGGAGCAGTACTTC.

As DNA, the CDR3 is TGCAGCGCTCAGGGGGGGCAATATCAGCCCCAGCATTTT. Its translation is CSAQGGQYQPQHF. The chain carries TRBV29-1 and TRBJ1-5, with 7 positions matching TRBD1. The germline V gene has CDR1 SQVTM and CDR2 ANQGSEA. The V and J ends lost 7 bases and 5 bases, in that order; junction bases with no gene match: 8. The CDR3 is 13 residues long.

This clonotype has a single count. The chain links TRBV18 to TRBJ2-1; D is ambiguous. Per germline, CDR1 KGHSH and CDR2 LQKENI. V lost 5 bases and J 5 bases, leaving 10 bases between the germline ends. The CDR3 is 13 residues long. For the CDR3, the DNA is TGTGCCAGCTCAGCGACTTTTGACAATGAGCAGTTCTTC. It yields the protein CASSATFDNEQFF.

This chain connects TRBV3-1 to TRBJ1-2; 7 bases line up with TRBD1. The V gene end was trimmed by 3 bases and the J gene end by 7 bases; junction bases not matched to a gene: 8. CDR1 is LGHDT, CDR2 YNNKEL, per germline (reference sequence). This CDR3 is built from 14 residues. The CDR3 DNA reads TGTGCCAGCAGCCAGACAGGGCGTCAGGGTGGCTACACCTTC. Its translation is CASSQTGRQGGYTF.

As DNA, the CDR3 is TGCGCCAGCAGCTTGTTATCTGGATTTTCTGGGGCCAACGTCCTGACTTTC. Translation: CASSLLSGFSGANVLTF. V is TRBV5-1 and J is TRBJ2-6; unclear D gene. CDR1 is SGHRS and CDR2 is YFSETQ in the germline V gene. The CDR3 runs 17 residues. V lost 1 base, J lost 1 base, and 12 bases lay in between.

The chain employs TRBV19 and TRBJ1-2, with a possible D match to TRBD1 (5 bases). Germline lookup yields CDR1 LNHDA and CDR2 SQIVND (reference sequence). The CDR3 length is 15 residues. The V gene lost 7 bases and the J gene lost 4 bases, with 19 bases spanning the gap. CDR3 loop: CASTRQRQDRYGYTF. CDR3 in DNA: TGTGCCAGTACACGACAGCGCCAGGATCGCTATGGCTACACCTTC.

This chain joins TRBV20-1 and TRBJ2-7, with 8 bases lining up with TRBD1. The ends lost 0 bases at V and 2 bases at J; junction bases unmatched: 6. Germline V lookup: CDR1 DFQATT, CDR2 SNEGSKA (reference sequence). The CDR3 extends over 15 amino acids. CDR3 in amino acids: CSARDPTGEAYEQYF. The CDR3 DNA follows: TGCAGTGCTAGAGACCCGACAGGGGAGGCCTACGAGCAGTACTTC.

The chain uses TRBV7-8 and TRBJ2-6, with 10 bases aligning to TRBD1. CDR1 and CDR2 (germline): SGHVS, FQNEAQ. The CDR3 totals 21 residues. V was clipped by 7 bases and J by 4 bases; unmatched bases: 22. The CDR3 here is CASTSTFRTGTGVRGANVLTF. The CDR3 nucleotides read TGTGCCAGCACCTCCACCTTTAGAACCGGGACAGGGGTACGAGGGGCCAACGTCCTGACTTTC.

The V call is TRBV4-3, the J call TRBJ2-1; 10 bases fit TRBD2. The CDR3 covers 18 residues. Germline CDR1 reads LGHNA; CDR2 reads YSLEER. V trimming: 0 bases; J trimming: 3 bases; junction bases outside the gene matches: 8. CDR3: CASSQEPSGSNNYNEQFF. CDR3 sequence (DNA): TGCGCCAGCAGCCAAGAGCCTAGCGGGAGCAATAACTACAATGAGCAGTTCTTC.

The chain uses TRBV6-2 or TRBV6-3 and TRBJ2-3, with D maybe TRBD2 (5 bases). V was clipped by 0 bases and J by 0 bases, with 16 bases between them. The CDR3 runs to 18 residues. The germline V gene encodes CDR1 MNHEY and CDR2 SVGEGT. CDR3 nucleotides: TGTGCCAGCAGTTACTCGGGGTCCGGACGGGGAAGCACAGATACGCAGTATTTT. Residues: CASSYSGSGRGSTDTQYF.

The chain employs TRBV19 and TRBJ1-4; D is unresolved. Germline V lookup: CDR1 LNHDA, CDR2 SQIVND (reference sequence). The CDR3 is made up of 16 amino acids. Trimming stripped 1 base from V and 5 bases from J, with 14 bases between. The CDR3 nucleotides read TGTGCCAGTAGTATAGGCCGGAAGAAGTACAATGAAAAACTGTTTTTT. This sequence encodes CASSIGRKKYNEKLFF.

The chain combines TRBV15 with TRBJ2-5; possible D gene TRBD2, 5 bases. Germline V gene sequence: CDR1 LNHNV, CDR2 YYDKDF (reference sequence). Between the trimmed V and J ends, which lost 2 bases and 7 bases, there was a span of 17 bases. This CDR3 is 15 amino acids long. CDR3 coding DNA: TGTGCCACCAGCAGAATGGGCCCAAACGAGGGGACCCAGTACTTC. Its protein is CATSRMGPNEGTQYF.

The chain combines TRBV9 with TRBJ2-3, with 8 bases aligning to TRBD2. The V and J ends lost 7 bases and 9 bases, in that order; junction bases with no gene match: 13. The CDR3 runs to 14 residues. Germline V gives CDR1 SGDLS, CDR2 YYNGEE. CDR3 amino acids: CASGEAGASGTQYF. CDR3 DNA: TGTGCCAGCGGAGAAGCGGGGGCCTCGGGAACGCAGTATTTT. Using reference TRBV9 and TRBJ2-3 for the parts outside the CDR3, the full variable domain is DSGVTQTPKHLITATGQRVTLRCSPRSGDLSVYWYQQSLDQGLQFLIQYYNGEERAKGNILERFSAQQFPDLHSELNLSSLELGDSALYFCASGEAGASGTQYFGPGTRLTVL.

The genes are TRBV7-2 and TRBJ2-7; no clear D. The germline gives CDR1 SGHTA, CDR2 FQGNSA. V was pared by 6 bases and J by 5 bases, with 8 bases between. The length of the CDR3 is 11 residues. CDR3 region: CASRYANEQYF. CDR3 bases: TGTGCCAGCAGGTACGCTAACGAGCAGTACTTC. The complete variable domain, with remaining parts taken from reference TRBV7-2 and TRBJ2-7, reads GAGVSQSPSNKVTEKGKDVELRCDPISGHTALYWYRQSLGQGLEFLIYFQGNSAPDKSGLPSDRFSAERTGGSVSTLTIQRTQQEDSAVYLCASRYANEQYFGPGTRLTVT.

The V gene is TRBV29-1, the J gene TRBJ1-6; D not certain. The V end lost 4 bases, the J end lost 6 bases, and 10 bases lay between the germline ends. The CDR3 consists of 13 residues. The germline V gene has CDR1 SQVTM and CDR2 ANQGSEA. The CDR3 DNA sequence: TGCAGCGTTGCCCCAGATCCTAATTCACCCCTCCACTTT. Protein product: CSVAPDPNSPLHF.

The genes are TRBV18 and TRBJ1-2, with D unresolved. CDR1 and CDR2 (germline): KGHSH, LQKENI. Trimming took off 3 bases at V and 4 bases at J, with 15 bases between the two ends. This CDR3 has 15 amino acids. CDR3 residues: CASSPDPHGGYGYTF. DNA of the CDR3: TGTGCCAGCTCACCCGACCCGCATGGAGGCTATGGCTACACCTTC.

This clonotype was counted a single time. The chain is built from TRBV4-2 and TRBJ2-7; 7 positions agree with TRBD2. CDR3 length: 15 residues. Per germline, CDR1 LGHNA and CDR2 YNFKEQ. The junction had 2 bases not matched to a gene; V was cut back by 0 bases and J by 0 bases. The CDR3 protein is CASSQDGGGSYEQYF. CDR3 in DNA: TGTGCCAGCAGCCAAGATGGGGGGGGCTCCTACGAGCAGTACTTC.